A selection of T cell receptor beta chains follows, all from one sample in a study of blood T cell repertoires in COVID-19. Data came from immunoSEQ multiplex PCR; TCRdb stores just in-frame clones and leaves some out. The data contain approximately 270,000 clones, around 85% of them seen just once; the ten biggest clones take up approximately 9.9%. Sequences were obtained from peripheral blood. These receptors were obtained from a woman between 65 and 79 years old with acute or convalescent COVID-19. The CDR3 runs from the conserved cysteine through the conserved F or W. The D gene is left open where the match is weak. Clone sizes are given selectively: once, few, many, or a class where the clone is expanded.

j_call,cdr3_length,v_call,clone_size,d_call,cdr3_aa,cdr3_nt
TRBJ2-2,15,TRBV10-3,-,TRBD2,CAISGGLANTGELFF,TGTGCCATCAGTGGTGGACTAGCGAACACCGGGGAGCTGTTTTTT
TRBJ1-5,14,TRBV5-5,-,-,CASSYSGSNQPQHF,TGTGCCAGCAGCTATTCAGGGAGCAATCAGCCCCAGCATTTT
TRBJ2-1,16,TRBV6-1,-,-,CASSDPGGPTGNEQFF,TGTGCCAGCAGTGACCCCGGGGGACCCACAGGCAATGAGCAGTTCTTC
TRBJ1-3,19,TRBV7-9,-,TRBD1,CASSLEWDRKSLSGNTIYF,TGTGCCAGCAGCTTAGAGTGGGACAGGAAAAGCTTATCTGGAAACACCATATATTTT
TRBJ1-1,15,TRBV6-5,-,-,CASTPTAHMNTEAFF,TGTGCCAGCACCCCGACAGCCCATATGAACACTGAAGCTTTCTTT
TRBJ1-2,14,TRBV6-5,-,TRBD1,CASSYGTANYGYTF,TGTGCCAGCAGTTATGGGACAGCAAACTATGGCTACACCTTC
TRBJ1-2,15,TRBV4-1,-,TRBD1,CASSQQQGPNYGYTF,TGCGCCAGCAGCCAACAACAGGGGCCTAACTATGGCTACACCTTC
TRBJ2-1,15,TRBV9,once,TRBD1,CASSYRDSHYNEQFF,TGTGCCAGCAGCTACCGGGACAGTCACTACAATGAGCAGTTCTTC
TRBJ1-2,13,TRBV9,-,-,CASSERTMEGYTF,TGTGCCAGCAGCGAGCGGACGATGGAAGGCTACACCTTC
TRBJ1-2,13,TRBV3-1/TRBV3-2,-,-,CASSLAGSSGYTF,TGTGCCAGCAGCCTCGCCGGGTCTAGTGGCTACACCTTC
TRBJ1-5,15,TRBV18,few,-,CASSRREAQNQPQHF,TGTGCCAGCTCCCGCCGGGAAGCCCAAAATCAGCCCCAGCATTTT
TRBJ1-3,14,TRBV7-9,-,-,CASSFSGIRNTIYF,TGTGCCAGCAGCTTTTCGGGGATCCGAAACACCATATATTTT
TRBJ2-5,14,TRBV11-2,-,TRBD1,CASSLITGDETQYF,TGTGCCAGCAGCTTAATAACAGGGGATGAGACCCAGTACTTC
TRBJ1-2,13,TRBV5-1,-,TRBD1,CASSSTGNYGYTF,TGCGCCAGCAGCTCGACAGGGAACTATGGCTACACCTTC
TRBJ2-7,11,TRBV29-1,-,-,CSVKRVNEQYF,TGCAGCGTTAAGCGGGTAAACGAGCAGTACTTC
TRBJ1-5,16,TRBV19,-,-,CASSIYRGAGGGAQHF,TGTGCCAGTAGTATTTATCGGGGGGCGGGGGGCGGAGCCCAGCATTTT
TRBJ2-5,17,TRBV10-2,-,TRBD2,CASSRQASGGRGETQYF,TGCGCCAGCAGTCGTCAGGCTAGCGGGGGCAGGGGAGAGACCCAGTACTTC
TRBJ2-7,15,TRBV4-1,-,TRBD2,CASSQPGLGRYEQYF,TGCGCCAGCAGCCAACCGGGACTAGGTCGGTACGAGCAGTACTTC
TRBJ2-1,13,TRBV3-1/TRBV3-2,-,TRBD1,CASSLGTGGEQFF,TGTGCCAGCAGCCTCGGGACAGGCGGCGAGCAGTTCTTC
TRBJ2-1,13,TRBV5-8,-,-,CASSLWGPGEQFF,TGTGCCAGCAGCTTGTGGGGGCCGGGTGAGCAGTTCTTC
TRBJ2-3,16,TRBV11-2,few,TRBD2,CASSLGRASGDATQYF,TGTGCCAGCAGCTTAGGTCGGGCTAGCGGGGATGCTACGCAGTATTTT
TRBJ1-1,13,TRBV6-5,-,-,CASSIASSTEAFF,TGTGCCAGCAGTATCGCCTCGAGCACTGAAGCTTTCTTT
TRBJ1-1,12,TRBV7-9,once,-,CASSLVEGYAFF,TGTGCCAGCAGCTTAGTTGAGGGCTACGCTTTCTTT
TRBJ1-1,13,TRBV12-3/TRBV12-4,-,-,CASSLRRTGEAFF,TGTGCCAGCAGTTTAAGGAGGACGGGTGAAGCTTTCTTT
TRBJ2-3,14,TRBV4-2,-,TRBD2,CASSQAGGADTQYF,TGTGCCAGCAGCCAAGCCGGGGGGGCAGATACGCAGTATTTT
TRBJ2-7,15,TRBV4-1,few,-,CASSRLDLSSYEQYF,TGCGCCAGCAGCCGACTTGACCTAAGCTCCTACGAGCAGTACTTC
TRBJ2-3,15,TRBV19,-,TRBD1,CASSIGTGPWDTQYF,TGTGCCAGTAGTATCGGGACAGGGCCGTGGGATACGCAGTATTTT
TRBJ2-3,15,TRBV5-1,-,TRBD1,CASSKGTGQTDTQYF,TGCGCCAGCAGCAAAGGGACAGGGCAGACAGATACGCAGTATTTT
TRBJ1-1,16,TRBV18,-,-,CASSPERSLKDTEAFF,TGTGCCAGCTCACCGGAGAGGTCACTAAAGGACACTGAAGCTTTCTTT
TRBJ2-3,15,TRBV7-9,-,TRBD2,CASSRTSGGPDTQYF,TGTGCCAGCAGCCGGACTAGCGGGGGCCCAGATACGCAGTATTTT
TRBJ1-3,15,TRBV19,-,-,CASSTGYPSGNTIYF,TGTGCCAGTAGTACGGGTTACCCTTCTGGAAACACCATATATTTT
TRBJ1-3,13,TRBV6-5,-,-,CASRATGRNTIYF,TGTGCCAGCAGAGCGACAGGACGAAACACCATATATTTT
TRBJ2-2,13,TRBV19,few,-,CASSYRITGELFF,TGTGCCAGTAGTTACAGGATCACCGGGGAGCTGTTTTTT
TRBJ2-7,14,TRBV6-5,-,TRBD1,CASRTTGGKGEQYF,TGTGCCAGCAGGACGACAGGGGGGAAAGGCGAGCAGTACTTC
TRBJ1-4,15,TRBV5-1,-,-,CASSLVPGGNEKLFF,TGCGCCAGCAGCTTGGTACCGGGGGGTAATGAAAAACTGTTTTTT
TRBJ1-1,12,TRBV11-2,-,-,CASSLEGLEAFF,TGTGCCAGCAGCTTAGAGGGGCTGGAAGCTTTCTTT
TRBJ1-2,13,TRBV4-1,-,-,CASSNPGGYGYTF,TGCGCCAGCAGCAATCCCGGGGGGTATGGCTACACCTTC
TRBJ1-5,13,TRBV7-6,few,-,CASSLTLNQPQHF,TGTGCCAGCAGCTTAACTCTAAATCAGCCCCAGCATTTT
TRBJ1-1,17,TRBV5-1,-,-,CASSLGLGAGLYTEAFF,TGCGCCAGCAGCTTGGGTTTGGGGGCAGGGCTTTACACTGAAGCTTTCTTT
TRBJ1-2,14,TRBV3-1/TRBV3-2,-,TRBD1,CASSRTGQGNGYTF,TGTGCCAGCAGCCGAACCGGACAGGGGAATGGCTACACCTTC
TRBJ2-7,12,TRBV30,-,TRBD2,CAWSRRGYEQYF,TGTGCCTGGAGCCGGCGGGGGTACGAGCAGTACTTC
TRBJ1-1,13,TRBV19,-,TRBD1,CASSMGQGGEAFF,TGTGCCAGTAGTATGGGACAGGGAGGTGAAGCTTTCTTT
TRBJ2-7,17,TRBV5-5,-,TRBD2,CASSLEGLAGDPYEQYF,TGTGCCAGCAGCTTGGAAGGGCTAGCGGGGGATCCCTACGAGCAGTACTTC
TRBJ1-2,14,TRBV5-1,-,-,CASSPWGGGESYTF,TGCGCCAGCAGCCCGTGGGGCGGAGGGGAGAGCTACACCTTC
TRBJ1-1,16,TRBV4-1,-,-,CASSHSNRVRGAEAFF,TGCGCCAGCAGCCATTCAAACAGGGTGAGGGGCGCTGAAGCTTTCTTT
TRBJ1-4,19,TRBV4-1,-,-,CASSQWTLSGRGRNEKLFF,TGCGCCAGCAGCCAATGGACTCTCTCAGGGAGGGGAAGGAATGAAAAACTGTTTTTT
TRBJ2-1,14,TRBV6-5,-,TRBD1,CASRGQGTYNEQFF,TGTGCCAGCAGGGGACAGGGGACCTACAATGAGCAGTTCTTC
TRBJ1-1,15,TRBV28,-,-,CASSLRTAMNTEAFF,TGTGCCAGCAGTTTACGGACAGCCATGAACACTGAAGCTTTCTTT
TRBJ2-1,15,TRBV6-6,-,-,CASSPSPGSYNEQFF,TGTGCCAGCAGTCCCTCGCCAGGATCCTACAATGAGCAGTTCTTC
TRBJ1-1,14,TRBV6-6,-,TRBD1,CASSTGGGNTEAFF,TGTGCCAGCAGTACAGGGGGCGGGAACACTGAAGCTTTCTTT
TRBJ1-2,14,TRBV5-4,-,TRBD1,CASSFDRGSYGYTF,TGTGCCAGCAGCTTCGACAGGGGCAGCTATGGCTACACCTTC
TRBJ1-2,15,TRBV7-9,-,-,CASSRTRGSNYGYTF,TGTGCCAGCAGCCGGACAAGGGGTTCCAACTATGGCTACACCTTC
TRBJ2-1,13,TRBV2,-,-,CASKEGLNNEQFF,TGTGCCAGCAAGGAGGGACTGAACAATGAGCAGTTCTTC
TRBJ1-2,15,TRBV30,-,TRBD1,CAWRKGQGQFGGYTF,TGTGCCTGGAGGAAGGGACAGGGGCAATTCGGGGGCTACACCTTC
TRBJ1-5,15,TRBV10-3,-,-,CAISGKGLPDQPQHF,TGTGCCATCAGTGGAAAAGGACTCCCGGATCAGCCCCAGCATTTT